The 5 T cell receptor beta chains presented below share a single source sample, sequenced in a study of blood T cell repertoires in COVID-19. The method was immunoSEQ multiplex PCR; TCRdb's version includes in-frame clones alone and lacks a portion of them. In the table there are 200,000 to 250,000 clones, 80% to 85% of which are singletons. The sample consisted of peripheral blood. All receptors come from a woman younger than 35 with acute or convalescent COVID-19.

As DNA, the CDR3 is TGTGCCAAAGCCCCCTCGAACACCGGGGAGCTGTTTTTT. This encodes CAKAPSNTGELFF. The chain is built from TRBV10-3 and TRBJ2-2; D not resolved. Germline assignment: CDR1 ENHRY and CDR2 SYGVKD. This CDR3 contains 13 residues. V lost 10 bases, J lost 0 bases, and 9 bases lay in between.

The rearrangement uses TRBV3-1 (or the pseudogene TRBV3-2) and TRBJ2-3; TRBD2 aligns across 8 bases. The germline V gene has CDR1 LGHDT and CDR2 YNNKEL (reference sequence). CDR3 length: 16 residues. J lost 0 bases, V lost 3 bases, and 5 bases had no gene match. The CDR3 coding sequence is TGTGCCAGCAGCCACGGGGGACTAGAGAGCACAGATACGCAGTATTTT. It encodes CASSHGGLESTDTQYF.

The chain uses TRBV29-1 and TRBJ2-1; no clear D. The V gene's germline CDR1 is SQVTM and CDR2 ANQGSEA. Trimming cost V 6 bases and J 7 bases, with 22 bases left between them. The CDR3 length is 15 residues. The CDR3 DNA sequence: TGCAGCGTGAGAACGCGTACCCCGTATTTGAATGAGCAGTTCTTC. Translating gives CSVRTRTPYLNEQFF.

The CDR3, as DNA: TGTGCCAGCAGTTTATCGTCCAGGGTGAATTCACCCCTCCACTTT. Protein product: CASSLSSRVNSPLHF. The rearrangement joins TRBV27 to TRBJ1-6; possibly TRBD1 for D (5 bases). Trimming shortened V by 0 bases and J by 7 bases, and 10 bases separated the two germline ends. Per germline, CDR1 MNHEY and CDR2 SMNVEV (reference sequence). The CDR3 contains 15 residues.

The table lists this clone with a few counts. The chain employs TRBV7-9 and TRBJ1-3; 7 bases are shared with TRBD1. V lost 5 bases to trimming and J lost 0 bases; unmatched junction nucleotides: 7. The germline gives CDR1 SEHNR, CDR2 FQNEAQ (reference sequence). This CDR3 spans 16 amino acids. The CDR3 sequence is CASSPPGQSSGNTIYF. CDR3 coding DNA: TGTGCCAGCAGCCCCCCGGGACAGAGCTCTGGAAACACCATATATTTT. The whole variable domain, filled in from reference TRBV7-9 and TRBJ1-3, reads DTGVSQNPRHKITKRGQNVTFRCDPISEHNRLYWYRQTLGQGPEFLTYFQNEAQLEKSRLLSDRFSAERPKGSFSTLEIQRTEQGDSAMYLCASSPPGQSSGNTIYFGEGSWLTVV.